The rows below give T cell receptor beta chains drawn from one sample of a study of blood T cell repertoires in COVID-19. Libraries were prepared by immunoSEQ multiplex PCR; TCRdb keeps only in-frame clonotypes and omits some of them. The data show about 59,000 clones, more than 80% seen once. The specimen sequenced was peripheral blood. These receptors were collected from a man aged 80 or over with acute or convalescent COVID-19. Both conserved end residues are part of each CDR3. Fields, in order: clone size, CDR3 length, V gene, J gene, D gene, CDR3 DNA, CDR3 protein. A D gene is named only where the DNA matches it firmly. Clone size is not always given. Where it is, it says once, few, many or a class for expanded clones.

NA	15	TRBV3-1/TRBV3-2	TRBJ1-3	TRBD1	TGTGCCAGCAGCCAAGAAGGGACAGAAGGAAACACCATATATTTT	CASSQEGTEGNTIYF
NA	15	TRBV4-1	TRBJ1-6	NA	TGCGCCAGCAGTCTAAGAGGCCAGAATAATTCACCCCTCCACTTT	CASSLRGQNNSPLHF
few	15	TRBV19	TRBJ1-2	TRBD1	TGTGCCAGTAGTGCCCACAGGGGGCTTCAATATGGCTACACCTTC	CASSAHRGLQYGYTF
once	15	TRBV19	TRBJ1-2	NA	TGTGCCAGTAGTGGCCGAGACAGGCAATTCTATGGCTACACCTTC	CASSGRDRQFYGYTF
once	14	TRBV5-1	TRBJ1-1	NA	TGCGCCAGCAGCCTAGGGGGTATGAACACTGAAGCTTTCTTT	CASSLGGMNTEAFF
NA	15	TRBV5-1	TRBJ2-7	NA	TGCGCCAGCAGCTTGGACGGCGGGGGCCCGGGCGAGCAGTACTTC	CASSLDGGGPGEQYF
few	14	TRBV7-9	TRBJ1-6	NA	TGTGCCAGCACCGTGGGCGGGGGTAATTCACCCCTCCACTTT	CASTVGGGNSPLHF
few	17	TRBV9	TRBJ2-3	NA	TGTGCCAGCAGCGTAGCGGCAGGGTCGAGGTGGGCAGATACGCAGTATTTT	CASSVAAGSRWADTQYF
NA	13	TRBV30	TRBJ2-5	NA	TGTGCCTGGAGCCCTCAGGGGCAAGAGACCCAGTACTTC	CAWSPQGQETQYF
NA	12	TRBV30	TRBJ2-7	TRBD1	TGTGCCTGGCGGGACAGCGATTACGAGCAGTACTTC	CAWRDSDYEQYF
NA	15	TRBV3-1/TRBV3-2	TRBJ2-3	TRBD1	TGTGCCAGCAGCCAAGATGCGACAGGGGCAGATACGCAGTATTTT	CASSQDATGADTQYF
NA	11	TRBV11-2	TRBJ2-7	NA	TGTGCCAGCAGCGGCACCTACGAGCAGTACTTC	CASSGTYEQYF
NA	21	TRBV7-8	TRBJ2-6	TRBD2	TGTGCCAGCAGCGCCCCCGGGACTAGCGGGGGGACTCTCTCTGGGGCCAACGTCCTGACTTTC	CASSAPGTSGGTLSGANVLTF
NA	13	TRBV10-3	TRBJ1-1	TRBD1	TGTGCCATCAGGGGACAGGGGGACACTGAAGCCTTCTTT	CAIRGQGDTEAFF
NA	11	TRBV6-5	TRBJ2-7	NA	TGTGCCAGCTTCGGGACCTACGAGCAGTACTTC	CASFGTYEQYF
NA	15	TRBV7-3	TRBJ2-3	TRBD2	TGTGCCAGCAGCTTATTGGCGGGGGGTAAAGATACGCAGTATTTT	CASSLLAGGKDTQYF
NA	14	TRBV19	TRBJ1-1	TRBD1	TGTGCCAGTAGTATAACAGGGGAAAGGACTGAAGCTTTCTTT	CASSITGERTEAFF
once	17	TRBV3-1/TRBV3-2	TRBJ2-6	NA	TGTGCCAGCAGCCGGAGACAGGTTTCTTCTGGGGCCAACGTCCTGACTTTC	CASSRRQVSSGANVLTF
NA	16	TRBV6-6	TRBJ2-7	TRBD1	TGTGCCAGCAGTTACCTGTCTGACAGGGTGGGACACGAGCAGTACTTC	CASSYLSDRVGHEQYF
once	15	TRBV4-1	TRBJ2-3	TRBD2	TGCGCCAGCAGCCTCGGGACTAGCGGTATGGATACGCAGTATTTT	CASSLGTSGMDTQYF
NA	13	TRBV7-9	TRBJ2-7	NA	TGTGCCAGCAGCTTAGTCCGCGGTTACGAGCAGTACTTC	CASSLVRGYEQYF
once	17	TRBV3-1/TRBV3-2	TRBJ1-3	TRBD1	TGTGCCAGCAGCCAAGTCGGGACAGGGGGCTCTGGAAACACCATATATTTT	CASSQVGTGGSGNTIYF
NA	12	TRBV11-1	TRBJ2-7	NA	TGTGCCAGCAGCTCCCAGGGTTACGAGCAGTACTTC	CASSSQGYEQYF
NA	15	TRBV10-3	TRBJ2-7	TRBD2	TGTGCCATCAGTGAGCCAGCGGGGGGTTCCTACGAGCAGTACTTC	CAISEPAGGSYEQYF
NA	13	TRBV19	TRBJ2-7	NA	TGTGCCAGTAGTATGGGGGACACCTACGAGCAGTACTTC	CASSMGDTYEQYF
NA	15	TRBV6-6	TRBJ1-4	NA	TGTGCCAGCAGACCACCACGGGGGACTAATGAAAAACTGTTTTTT	CASRPPRGTNEKLFF
NA	13	TRBV10-3	TRBJ1-2	TRBD1	TGTGCCATCGCACAGGGGACTAACTATGGCTACACCTTC	CAIAQGTNYGYTF
NA	17	TRBV5-6	TRBJ1-2	NA	TGTGCCAGCAGCCAACCGGGCAGGGGCCCTCGGAACTATGGCTACACCTTC	CASSQPGRGPRNYGYTF
NA	16	TRBV30	TRBJ2-3	TRBD2	TGTGCCTGGAGTAAGTTAGCGGGGGGGCGTGGAGATACGCAGTATTTT	CAWSKLAGGRGDTQYF
NA	15	TRBV27	TRBJ1-2	NA	TGTGCCAGCAGTTTATCCTATGACCAAACTATTGGCTACACCTTC	CASSLSYDQTIGYTF
NA	15	TRBV4-2	TRBJ2-3	NA	TGTGCCAGCAGCCCCCGGACAGAGAGCACAGATACGCAGTATTTT	CASSPRTESTDTQYF
NA	16	TRBV18	TRBJ2-3	TRBD2	TGTGCCAGCTCACTCGGGACTAGCGGAGGCACAGATACGCAGTATTTT	CASSLGTSGGTDTQYF
NA	17	TRBV10-3	TRBJ2-2	TRBD1	TGTGCCATCAGGGGCCGAACGGGACAGGAGCACACCGGGGAGCTGTTTTTT	CAIRGRTGQEHTGELFF
NA	16	TRBV6-6	TRBJ2-7	TRBD1	TGTGCCATCCGGGCAAGGCTGGACAGGGGCTCCTACGAGCAGTACTTC	CAIRARLDRGSYEQYF
once	15	TRBV7-2	TRBJ1-2	NA	TGTGCCAGCAGCTTTTACAGGGACCTTAACTATGGCTACACCTTC	CASSFYRDLNYGYTF
NA	14	TRBV5-1	TRBJ2-1	NA	TGCGCCAGCGGAGCGGGTCCCTCCTACAATGAGCAGTTCTTC	CASGAGPSYNEQFF
once	17	TRBV23-1	TRBJ2-7	NA	TGCGCCAGCAGTCAACCGCCACGACGCGGCCGAGACTACGAGCAGTACTTC	CASSQPPRRGRDYEQYF
NA	14	TRBV28	TRBJ1-5	NA	TGTGCCAGCAGTTTAGCACAGTTTAATCAGCCCCAGCATTTT	CASSLAQFNQPQHF
NA	16	TRBV14	TRBJ2-1	TRBD2	TGTGCCAGCAGCCAACTAGCGGGGGGGCTGTACAATGAGCAGTTCTTC	CASSQLAGGLYNEQFF
NA	12	TRBV30	TRBJ1-2	TRBD1	TGTGCCTGGAGTGTACAGGGGGATGGCTACACCTTC	CAWSVQGDGYTF
many	19	TRBV27	TRBJ2-5	TRBD2	TGTGCCAGCAGTTTATCCAACCCCCTAGGACTAGCGGGGGAAGAGACCCAGTACTTC	CASSLSNPLGLAGEETQYF
NA	18	TRBV19	TRBJ1-5	TRBD1	TGTGCCAGTAGTACGACCAGAGGGGGACAGACTAGCAATCAGCCCCAGCATTTT	CASSTTRGGQTSNQPQHF
NA	15	TRBV5-1	TRBJ1-2	NA	TGCGCCAGCAGCTTGGTGTCGGGGAGTAACTATGGCTACACCTTC	CASSLVSGSNYGYTF
NA	14	TRBV18	TRBJ2-3	TRBD1	TGTGCCAGCTCACGGGACAGGGGGCCCTTGCGCAGTAATTTT	CASSRDRGPLRSNF
few	15	TRBV19	TRBJ2-4	NA	TGTGCCAGTAGTATAGGGGAGATAGCCAAAAACATTCAGTACTTC	CASSIGEIAKNIQYF
NA	14	TRBV24-1	TRBJ2-7	NA	TGTGCCACCAGTGGAAAGGACAGACTCTACGAGCAGTACTTC	CATSGKDRLYEQYF